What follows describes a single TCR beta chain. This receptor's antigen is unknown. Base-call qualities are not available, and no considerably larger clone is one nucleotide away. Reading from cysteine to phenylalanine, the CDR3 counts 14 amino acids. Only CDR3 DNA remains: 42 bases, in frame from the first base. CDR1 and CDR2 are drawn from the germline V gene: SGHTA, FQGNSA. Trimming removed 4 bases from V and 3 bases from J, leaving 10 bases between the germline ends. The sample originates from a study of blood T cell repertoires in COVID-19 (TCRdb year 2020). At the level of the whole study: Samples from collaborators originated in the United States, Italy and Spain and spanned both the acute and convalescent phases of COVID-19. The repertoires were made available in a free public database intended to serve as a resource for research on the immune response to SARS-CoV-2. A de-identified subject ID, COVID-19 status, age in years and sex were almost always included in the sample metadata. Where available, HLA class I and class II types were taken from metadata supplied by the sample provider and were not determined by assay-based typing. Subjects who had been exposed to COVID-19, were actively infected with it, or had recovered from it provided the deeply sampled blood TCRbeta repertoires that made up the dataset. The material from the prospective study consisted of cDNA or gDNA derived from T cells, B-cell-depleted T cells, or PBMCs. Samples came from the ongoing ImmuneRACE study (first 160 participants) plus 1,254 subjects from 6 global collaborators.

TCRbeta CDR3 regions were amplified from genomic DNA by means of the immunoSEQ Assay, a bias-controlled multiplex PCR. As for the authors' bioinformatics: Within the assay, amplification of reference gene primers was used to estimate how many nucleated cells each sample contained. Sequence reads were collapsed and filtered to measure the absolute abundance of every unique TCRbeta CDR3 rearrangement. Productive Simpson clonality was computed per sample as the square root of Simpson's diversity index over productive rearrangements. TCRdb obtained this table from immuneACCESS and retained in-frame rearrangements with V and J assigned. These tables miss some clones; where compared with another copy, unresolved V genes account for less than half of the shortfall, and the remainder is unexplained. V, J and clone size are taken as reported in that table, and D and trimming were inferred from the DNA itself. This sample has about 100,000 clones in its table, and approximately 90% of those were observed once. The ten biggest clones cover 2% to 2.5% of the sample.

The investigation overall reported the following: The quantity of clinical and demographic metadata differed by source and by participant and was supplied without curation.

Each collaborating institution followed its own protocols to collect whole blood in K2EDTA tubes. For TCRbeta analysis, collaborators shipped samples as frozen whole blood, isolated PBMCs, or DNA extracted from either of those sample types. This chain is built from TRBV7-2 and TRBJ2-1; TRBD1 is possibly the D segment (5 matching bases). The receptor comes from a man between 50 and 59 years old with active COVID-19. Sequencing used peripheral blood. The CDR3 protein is CASSSGRHYNEQFF. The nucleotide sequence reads TGTGCCAGCAGCTCAGGGCGCCACTACAATGAGCAGTTCTTC.